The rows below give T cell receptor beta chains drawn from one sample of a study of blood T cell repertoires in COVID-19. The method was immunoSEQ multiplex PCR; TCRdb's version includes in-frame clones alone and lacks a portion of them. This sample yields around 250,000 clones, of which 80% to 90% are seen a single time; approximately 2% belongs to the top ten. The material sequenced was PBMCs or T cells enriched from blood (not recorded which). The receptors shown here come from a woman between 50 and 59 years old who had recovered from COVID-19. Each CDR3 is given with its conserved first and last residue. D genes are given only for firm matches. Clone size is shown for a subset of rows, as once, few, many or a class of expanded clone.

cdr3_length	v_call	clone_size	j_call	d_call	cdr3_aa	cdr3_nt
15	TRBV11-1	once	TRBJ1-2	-	CASSPGRGKGYGYTF	TGTGCCAGCAGCCCCGGACGAGGGAAAGGCTATGGCTACACCTTC
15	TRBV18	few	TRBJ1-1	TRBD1	CASSPPTGWDTEAFF	TGTGCCAGCTCACCACCGACAGGGTGGGACACTGAAGCTTTCTTT
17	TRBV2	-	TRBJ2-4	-	CASSEVTGLITKNIQYF	TGTGCCAGCAGTGAAGTGACAGGCCTAATTACCAAAAACATTCAGTACTTC
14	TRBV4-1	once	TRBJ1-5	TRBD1	CASSQDTGDQPQHF	TGCGCCAGCAGCCAAGACACAGGGGATCAGCCCCAGCATTTT
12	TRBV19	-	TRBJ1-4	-	CASSIGYEKLFF	TGTGCCAGTAGTATCGGGTATGAAAAACTGTTTTTT
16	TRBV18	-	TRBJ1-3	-	CASSPSKASSGNTIYF	TGTGCCAGCTCACCAAGTAAAGCGAGCTCTGGAAACACCATATATTTT
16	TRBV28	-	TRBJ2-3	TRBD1	CATMDPGTGRADTQYF	TGTGCCACCATGGACCCCGGGACAGGGAGGGCAGATACGCAGTATTTT
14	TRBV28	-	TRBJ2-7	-	CASTPSARVYEQYF	TGTGCCAGCACCCCGTCCGCCCGGGTCTACGAGCAGTACTTC
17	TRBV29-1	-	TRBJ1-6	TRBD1	CSVPMVGTVLNNSPLHF	TGCAGCGTACCCATGGTCGGGACAGTATTAAATAATTCACCCCTCCACTTT
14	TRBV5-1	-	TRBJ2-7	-	CASARDGGAYEQYF	TGCGCCAGCGCCCGCGATGGGGGCGCTTACGAGCAGTACTTC
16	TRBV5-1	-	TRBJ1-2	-	CASSSGGRPTGYGYTF	TGCGCCAGCAGCTCGGGGGGGCGGCCTACTGGCTATGGCTACACCTTC
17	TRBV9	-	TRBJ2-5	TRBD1	CASSVGTGTGGRETQYF	TGTGCCAGCAGCGTAGGCACCGGGACAGGGGGCAGGGAGACCCAGTACTTC
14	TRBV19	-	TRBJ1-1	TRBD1	CASSIVTGGTEAFF	TGTGCCAGTAGTATCGTAACAGGGGGCACTGAAGCTTTCTTT
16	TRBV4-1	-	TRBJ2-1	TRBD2	CASSQATSGAYNEQFF	TGCGCCAGCAGCCAGGCGACTAGCGGGGCCTACAATGAGCAGTTCTTC
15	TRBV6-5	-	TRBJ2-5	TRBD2	CASSWGLAREETQYF	TGTGCCAGCAGTTGGGGACTAGCGCGAGAAGAGACCCAGTACTTC
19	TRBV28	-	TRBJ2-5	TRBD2	CASSLGLAEYYLTQETQYF	TGTGCCAGCAGTTTAGGGCTAGCGGAGTATTATCTTACCCAAGAGACCCAGTACTTC
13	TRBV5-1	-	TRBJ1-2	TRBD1	CASSQGQLYGYTF	TGCGCCAGCAGCCAGGGACAGTTATATGGCTACACCTTC
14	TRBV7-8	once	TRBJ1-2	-	CASSSPTGNYGYTF	TGTGCCAGCAGTTCCCCGACAGGCAACTATGGCTACACCTTC
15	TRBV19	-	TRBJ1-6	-	CASTITGGHNSPLHF	TGTGCCAGTACCATCACCGGGGGTCATAATTCACCCCTCCACTTT
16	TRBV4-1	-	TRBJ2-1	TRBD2	CASSRGLAGGPLMQFF	TGCGCCAGCAGCCGGGGACTAGCGGGGGGGCCCCTAATGCAGTTCTTC
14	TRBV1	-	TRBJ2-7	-	CTSSQGPSSYEQYF	TGCACCAGCAGCCAAGGCCCGAGCTCCTACGAGCAGTACTTC
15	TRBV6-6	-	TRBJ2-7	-	CASSRGGGRVGEQYF	TGTGCCAGCAGTCGAGGGGGGGGGCGAGTAGGCGAGCAGTACTTC
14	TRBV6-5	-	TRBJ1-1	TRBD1	CASRKMGQILEAFF	TGTGCCAGCAGGAAAATGGGACAGATCCTTGAAGCTTTCTTT
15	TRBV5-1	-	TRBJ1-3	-	CASSQTGGSGNTIYF	TGCGCCAGCAGCCAGACGGGGGGTTCTGGAAACACCATATATTTT
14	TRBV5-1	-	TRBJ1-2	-	CASSLGGLDYGYTF	TGCGCCAGCAGCTTGGGGGGGCTGGACTATGGCTACACCTTC
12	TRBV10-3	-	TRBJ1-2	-	CATVASNYGYTF	TGTGCCACCGTTGCTAGTAACTATGGCTACACCTTC
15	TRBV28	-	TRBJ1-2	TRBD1	CASSLWGQGNYGYTF	TGTGCCAGCAGTTTATGGGGACAGGGGAACTATGGCTACACCTTC
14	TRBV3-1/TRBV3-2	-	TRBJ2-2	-	CASSQVRNTGELFF	TGTGCCAGCAGCCAAGTTCGGAACACCGGGGAGCTGTTTTTT
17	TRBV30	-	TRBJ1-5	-	CAWSVVGSRYSNQPQHF	TGTGCCTGGAGTGTAGTGGGCAGCCGCTATAGCAATCAGCCCCAGCATTTT
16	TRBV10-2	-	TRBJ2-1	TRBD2	CASSEYSGRAMNEQFF	TGCGCCAGCAGTGAGTATTCCGGGAGGGCCATGAATGAGCAGTTCTTC
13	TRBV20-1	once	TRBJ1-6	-	CSASHGKNSPLHF	TGCAGTGCTAGTCACGGGAAGAATTCACCCCTCCACTTT